A selection of T cell receptor beta chains follows, all from one sample in a study of PD-1 blockade in mismatch repair-deficient tumors. Clones were read by immunoSEQ multiplex PCR, and TCRdb kept only the in-frame ones, dropping some. The table has roughly 120,000 clones, about nine tenths seen once; the top ten hold about 11%. The specimen was peripheral blood, collected almost 74 weeks after starting pembrolizumab. These receptors were obtained from an adult with mismatch repair-deficient cancer. Each CDR3 is given with its conserved first and last residue. D genes are given only for firm matches. Part of the rows lack a size; the others show once, few, many or a class for expanded clones.

cdr3_length | d_call | j_call | v_call | clone_size | cdr3_nt | cdr3_aa
14 | . | TRBJ2-2 | TRBV5-1 | few | TGCGCCAGCAGGGTACAGGAACGCACCGGGGAGCTGTTTTTT | CASRVQERTGELFF
14 | . | TRBJ1-3 | TRBV7-9 | . | TGTGCCAGCAGCGCATCTTGGTCTGGAAACACCATATATTTT | CASSASWSGNTIYF
19 | TRBD2 | TRBJ2-3 | TRBV7-9 | . | TGTGCCAGCAGCTTAAGGTTCAGCGGGAGACAGAGGGTCCCAGATACGCAGTATTTT | CASSLRFSGRQRVPDTQYF
13 | . | TRBJ2-2 | TRBV5-3 | . | TGTGCCAGAAGCCCGCAGGGGACCGGGGAGCTGTTTTTT | CARSPQGTGELFF
12 | . | TRBJ2-7 | TRBV12-5 | . | TGTGCTAGTGGCCCCCTCCCTAGGGAGCAGTACTTC | CASGPLPREQYF
16 | . | TRBJ2-3 | TRBV21-1 | . | TGTGCCAGCAGTCTGTCCCGGGACAGGCCCACAGATACGCAGTATTTT | CASSLSRDRPTDTQYF
15 | . | TRBJ2-4 | TRBV21-1 | . | TGTGCCAGCAGCAGGACAGCTTTAGCCAAAAACATTCAGTACTTC | CASSRTALAKNIQYF
13 | . | TRBJ2-7 | TRBV6-5 | . | TGTGCCAGCAGTTACGAAGGGGGGCCCGAGCAGTACTTC | CASSYEGGPEQYF
14 | TRBD1 | TRBJ2-7 | TRBV11-2 | . | TGTGCCAGCAGCTTAGGGCCCACTTCCGGGACAGAAAAGTTC | CASSLGPTSGTEKF
14 | TRBD1 | TRBJ2-5 | TRBV7-2 | once | TGTGCCAGCAGCTTGGGGGACAGCCAAGAGACCCAGTACTTC | CASSLGDSQETQYF
13 | . | TRBJ2-5 | TRBV12-5 | . | TGTGCTAGTGGTATCGGGACTGCCGTGGCCCAGTACTTC | CASGIGTAVAQYF
14 | TRBD2 | TRBJ2-3 | TRBV5-1 | . | TGCGCCAGCAGCTTTGGGACTAGACCAGATACGCAGTATTTT | CASSFGTRPDTQYF
16 | TRBD2 | TRBJ2-3 | TRBV27 | . | TGTGCCAGCAGTCAAGGGACTAGCGGAACCACAGATACGCAGTATTTT | CASSQGTSGTTDTQYF
14 | . | TRBJ1-2 | TRBV5-1 | . | TGCGCCAGCAGCTTGGACACCCCGAGGTATGGCTACACCTTC | CASSLDTPRYGYTF
14 | . | TRBJ2-7 | TRBV11-2 | . | TGTGCCAGCAGCTCCGGGACAAGGACCTACGAGCAGTACTTC | CASSSGTRTYEQYF
15 | TRBD1 | TRBJ2-7 | TRBV5-5 | . | TGTGCCAGCAGCATAACCGGGACAGGGTACTACGAGCAGTACTTC | CASSITGTGYYEQYF
13 | . | TRBJ1-2 | TRBV19 | . | TGTGCCAGTAGTATTGCTGGTAACTATGGCTACACCTTC | CASSIAGNYGYTF
17 | . | TRBJ2-2 | TRBV28 | . | TGTGCCAGCAGCCCCAGCCGCGGGCGGGAAAGGGGCGGGGAGCTGTTTTTT | CASSPSRGRERGGELFF
15 | TRBD2 | TRBJ2-7 | TRBV5-4 | . | TGTGCCAGCAGCCGACTAGCGGGAGGAGGGTACGAGCAGTACTTC | CASSRLAGGGYEQYF
13 | TRBD2 | TRBJ2-3 | TRBV6-5 | . | TGTGCCAGCACCGGGAGGGGCACAGATACGCAGTATTTT | CASTGRGTDTQYF
13 | . | TRBJ1-5 | TRBV28 | . | TGTGCCAGCGACTGGGGGGGGGCTCAGCCCCAGCATTTT | CASDWGGAQPQHF
14 | . | TRBJ1-3 | TRBV7-9 | . | TGTGCCAGCAGCGAGGACGGAGACGGAAACACCATATATTTT | CASSEDGDGNTIYF
15 | . | TRBJ2-7 | TRBV6-5 | few | TGTGCCAGCAGTTACTCCGGGGCAGTCTCCTACGAGCAGTACTTC | CASSYSGAVSYEQYF
16 | TRBD1 | TRBJ2-5 | TRBV14 | . | TGTGCCAGCAGCCGCGGACGGGACAGGGTAAAAGAGACCCAGTACTTC | CASSRGRDRVKETQYF
16 | TRBD2 | TRBJ2-5 | TRBV4-1 | . | TGCGCCAGCAGCGCCCGACTAGCGGATCTCCAAGAGACCCAGTACTTC | CASSARLADLQETQYF
15 | TRBD2 | TRBJ2-3 | TRBV7-2 | . | TGTGCCAGCAGCTTACTCGGACTAGCAGGGGATACGCAGTATTTT | CASSLLGLAGDTQYF
14 | . | TRBJ1-2 | TRBV7-2 | . | TGTGCCAGCAGCTCGATATTGGTGGGGGTAGGCTACACCTTC | CASSSILVGVGYTF
11 | . | TRBJ2-2 | TRBV6-4 | . | TGTGCCACCAGGGGGGACAGCAAGCTGTTTTTT | CATRGDSKLFF
12 | . | TRBJ2-7 | TRBV6-6 | . | TGTGCCGCGGGGACGGTCACCTACGAGCAGTACTTC | CAAGTVTYEQYF
12 | . | TRBJ1-3 | TRBV29-1 | . | TGCAGCGTTAGGGGGACGGGAAACACCATATATTTT | CSVRGTGNTIYF
16 | TRBD2 | TRBJ2-7 | TRBV5-6 | once | TGTGCCAGCAGCTCAGGACTAGCGGGAGGGTTATACGAGCAGTACTTC | CASSSGLAGGLYEQYF
11 | . | TRBJ1-2 | TRBV20-1 | . | TGCAGTGCTGACGACCCTTATGGCTACACCTTC | CSADDPYGYTF
15 | TRBD1 | TRBJ1-1 | TRBV5-1 | . | TGCGCCAGCAGCTTAAACAGGGGATCGAACACTGAAGCTTTCTTT | CASSLNRGSNTEAFF
17 | . | TRBJ2-6 | TRBV6-1 | . | TGTGCCAGCAGTGAAACCCCCGGGGGCTCTGGGGCCAACGTCCTGACTTTC | CASSETPGGSGANVLTF
12 | . | TRBJ2-7 | TRBV7-9 | few | TGTGCCAGCAGCTCAGAAAGGTACGAGCAGTACTTC | CASSSERYEQYF
13 | . | TRBJ2-7 | TRBV6-5 | few | TGTGCCAGCAGTCGCCGGGGGCGGTACGAGCAGTACTTC | CASSRRGRYEQYF
15 | . | TRBJ2-4 | TRBV5-6 | . | TGTGCCAGCAGCCGGACACTTCTAGCCAAAAACATTCAGTACTTC | CASSRTLLAKNIQYF
10 | . | TRBJ2-7 | TRBV20-1 | . | TGCAGTGCTAGGACTTACGAGCAGTACTTC | CSARTYEQYF
14 | TRBD1 | TRBJ1-4 | TRBV11-2 | once | TGTGCCAGCAGCTTAGGGACAGGGGCTGAAAAACTGTTTTTT | CASSLGTGAEKLFF
16 | TRBD1 | TRBJ1-5 | TRBV7-9 | few | TGTGCCAGCAGCTTAGGCGGAGGGGGCGGTAATCAGCCCCAGCATTTT | CASSLGGGGGNQPQHF
16 | TRBD1 | TRBJ1-5 | TRBV28 | . | TGTGCCAGCCGCTTAACAGGGGGCGGGAGCAATCAGCCCCAGCATTTT | CASRLTGGGSNQPQHF
18 | . | TRBJ2-1 | TRBV4-1 | . | TGCGCCAGCAGCCCTAAAGGGAATGGACTTAGCTCCTACAATGAGCAGTTCTTC | CASSPKGNGLSSYNEQFF
16 | . | TRBJ2-7 | TRBV7-6 | once | TGTGCCAGCAGCTTAACCCCGTCGCCACCCTGGTACGAGCAGTACTTC | CASSLTPSPPWYEQYF
13 | . | TRBJ2-7 | TRBV13 | . | TGTGCCAGCAGCTTAGACTTGGCCTACGAGCAGTACTTC | CASSLDLAYEQYF
15 | . | TRBJ2-3 | TRBV28 | . | TGTGCCAGCAGAACTAGAGCGGAGTTCACAGATACGCAGTATTTT | CASRTRAEFTDTQYF
17 | . | TRBJ1-3 | TRBV5-6 | . | TGTGCCAGCAGCTTGGGCTTAGGACATGGAGTAGCAAACACCATATATTTT | CASSLGLGHGVANTIYF
17 | TRBD2 | TRBJ2-1 | TRBV4-1 | . | TGCGCCAGCAGCCACGGCGAGCGGGGGCCTCCCTACAATGAGCAGTTCTTC | CASSHGERGPPYNEQFF
15 | TRBD2 | TRBJ2-7 | TRBV29-1 | . | TGCAGCGTTTATGGGACTAGCGGGAGGGCCGGAGAGCAGTACTTC | CSVYGTSGRAGEQYF
16 | . | TRBJ2-2 | TRBV19 | . | TGTGCCAGTAGTATAGATCCGCGACGGAACACCGGGGAGCTGTTTTTT | CASSIDPRRNTGELFF
14 | . | TRBJ2-1 | TRBV27 | . | TGTGCCAGCAGTGGGGGGACGGCCTACAATGAGCAGTTCTTC | CASSGGTAYNEQFF
16 | . | TRBJ2-6 | TRBV28 | . | TGTGCCAGCAGTCTAGACTCCTTCTCTGGGGCCAACGTCCTGACTTTC | CASSLDSFSGANVLTF
17 | TRBD1 | TRBJ1-5 | TRBV19 | . | TGTGCCAGTAGTCCTGGGACAGGGGGACGAGGCAATCAGCCCCAGCATTTT | CASSPGTGGRGNQPQHF
13 | . | TRBJ2-5 | TRBV11-3 | . | TGTGCCAGTACCCAAACCCCTGGGGAGACCCAGTACTTC | CASTQTPGETQYF
14 | . | TRBJ2-7 | TRBV28 | once | TGTGCCAGCAGTGCCCGGACGGGTACCTACGAGCAGTACTTC | CASSARTGTYEQYF